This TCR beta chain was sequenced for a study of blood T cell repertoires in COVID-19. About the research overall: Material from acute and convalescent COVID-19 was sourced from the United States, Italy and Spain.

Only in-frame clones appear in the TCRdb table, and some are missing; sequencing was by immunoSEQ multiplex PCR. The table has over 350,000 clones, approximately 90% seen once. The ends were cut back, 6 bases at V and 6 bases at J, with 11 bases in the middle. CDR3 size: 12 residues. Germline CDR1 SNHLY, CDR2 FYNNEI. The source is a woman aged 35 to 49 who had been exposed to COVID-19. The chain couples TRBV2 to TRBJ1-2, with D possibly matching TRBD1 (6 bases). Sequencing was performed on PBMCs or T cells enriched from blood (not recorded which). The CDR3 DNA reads TGTGCCAGCAGGCAGGGGTATGATGGCTACACCTTC. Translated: CASRQGYDGYTF.